What follows describes a single T cell receptor beta chain. Antigen unknown. V was clipped by 6 bases and J by 2 bases; unmatched bases: 11. The CDR3 is 18 residues long. Looked up from germline, CDR1 is MDHEN and CDR2 is SYDVKM. The PCR ran on 60 Vbeta and 13 Jbeta primers. Some clones are missing from TCRdb's copy, which holds only in-frame ones; the method was immunoSEQ multiplex PCR. The table lists roughly 140,000 clones, more than 75% of them singletons. This specimen comes from a study of cytomegalovirus exposure and HLA in healthy donors. General study results and limits: The authors later found TCR association rates varying by HLA locus, with DRB1 most and HLA-C fewest. It was shown in a later analysis that HLA-associated TCR beta chains were more clonally expanded than other, equally common chains.

Specimen: PBMCs. The genes are TRBV28 and TRBJ2-6; the match to TRBD1 covers 9 bases. The TCR sequence derives from a woman aged 18 to 35 in good health and CMV-seronegative. This chain's CDR3 is CASSPGGTGTPGANVLTF. In nucleotides, the CDR3 is TGTGCCAGCAGCCCCGGTGGGACAGGGACACCTGGGGCCAACGTCCTGACTTTC.